This passage covers 32 T cell receptor beta chains from one sample sequenced in a study of blood T cell repertoires in COVID-19. This table comes from immunoSEQ multiplex PCR, and its TCRdb copy is limited to in-frame clones, with some not included. The sample has over 200,000 clones, 85% seen once. The sample was PBMCs or T cells enriched from blood (not recorded which). The receptors here all came from a man aged 35 to 55 who had recovered from COVID-19.

V and J are TRBV29-1 and TRBJ1-1, with unresolved D. V was cut by 0 bases and J by 0 bases, with 8 bases left in between. This CDR3 is 14 amino acids long. Germline loops: CDR1 SQVTM, CDR2 ANQGSEA. The CDR3 sequence is CSVEDLQLNTEAFF. In nucleotides, the CDR3 is TGCAGCGTTGAAGATTTACAGCTGAACACTGAAGCTTTCTTT.

The chain couples TRBV6-5 to TRBJ1-6; 9 bases agree with TRBD1. The CDR3 totals 13 residues. Germline CDR1 is MNHEY and CDR2 is SVGAGI. Losses at the gene ends were 7 bases for V and 7 bases for J; bases not matched to a gene: 2. The DNA of the CDR3 is TGTGCCAGCAAAGGGACAGGGAATTCACCCCTCCACTTT. Protein: CASKGTGNSPLHF.

This clone has a handful of counts. V gene TRBV5-1 combines with J gene TRBJ1-3; 7 bases align to TRBD1. The CDR3 is 14 residues long. Germline trimming cut 4 bases from V and 3 bases from J; bases unmatched to any gene: 4. CDR1 and CDR2 from the germline V gene are SGHRS and YFSETQ. This CDR3 is CASSRGQNGNTIYF. The CDR3 coding sequence is TGCGCCAGCAGCCGGGGACAGAATGGAAACACCATATATTTT.

This chain joins TRBV12-3 or TRBV12-4 and TRBJ2-7; 7 bases match TRBD1. Trimming removed 4 bases from V and 5 bases from J; junction bases left unmatched: 5. The length of the CDR3 is 13 residues. This CDR3 reads CASSSRQGNEQYF. CDR3 bases: TGTGCCAGCAGTTCCCGACAGGGAAACGAGCAGTACTTC.

The chain combines TRBV28 with TRBJ1-1, with 7 bases lining up with TRBD1. Looked up from germline, CDR1 is MDHEN and CDR2 is SYDVKM. V lost 8 bases and J lost 5; bases outside the gene matches: 8. The CDR3 covers 13 residues. CDR3 residues: CASEQGISTEAFF. The DNA of the CDR3 is TGTGCCAGCGAACAGGGGATTAGTACTGAAGCTTTCTTT.

This CDR3 is CASSPIDRALDEQFF. The CDR3 DNA is TGCGCCAGCAGCCCGATCGACAGGGCTCTCGATGAGCAGTTCTTC. The rearrangement uses TRBV5-1 and TRBJ2-1; 7 nucleotides align to TRBD1. The CDR3 spans 15 residues. V was clipped by 4 bases and J by 8 bases; unmatched bases: 12. CDR1 is SGHRS and CDR2 is YFSETQ in the germline V gene.

J is TRBJ1-2 and V is TRBV4-1; a weak D match, TRBD1 (5 bases). There are 14 residues in the CDR3. V was clipped by 1 base and J by 5 bases, with 11 bases between them. CDR1 and CDR2 from the germline V gene are MGHRA and YSYEKL. The CDR3 sequence is CASSQAPGTYGYTF. The CDR3 DNA reads TGCGCCAGCAGCCAAGCGCCAGGGACTTATGGCTACACCTTC.

The J gene is TRBJ1-3, the V gene TRBV5-4, with unresolved D. V was clipped by 0 bases and J by 5 bases, with 9 bases between them. Germline CDR1 is SGHNT and CDR2 is YYREEE (reference sequence). The length of the CDR3 is 14 residues. This CDR3 is CASSLAGIRNTIYF. The CDR3 region has the DNA TGTGCCAGCAGCTTGGCGGGAATTAGAAACACCATATATTTT.

The CDR3: CASLLGMNNEQYF. The CDR3 coding sequence is TGTGCCAGCCTACTCGGGATGAACAACGAGCAGTACTTC. The chain links TRBV2 to TRBJ2-7; possible D gene TRBD2, 5 bases. The V end was cut by 8 bases, the J end by 5 bases, with 16 bases between. The germline gives CDR1 SNHLY, CDR2 FYNNEI. The CDR3 is 13 amino acids.

J is TRBJ2-7 and V is TRBV4-1, with 11 bases fitting TRBD2. The germline V gene encodes CDR1 MGHRA and CDR2 YSYEKL. The CDR3 extends over 14 amino acids. After removal of 4 bases from V and 5 bases from J, the junction contained 4 bases not matched to a gene. CDR3 sequence (DNA): TGCGCCAGCAGCCGACTAGCGGGACACCACGAGCAGTACTTC. It is translated as CASSRLAGHHEQYF.

V is TRBV3-1 (or the pseudogene TRBV3-2) and J is TRBJ1-5; D gene uncertain. V was trimmed by 0 bases and J by 7 bases, leaving 13 bases between them. Germline CDR1 is LGHDT and CDR2 is YNNKEL (reference sequence). CDR3 length: 15 amino acids. The CDR3: CASSQDTTEGQPQHF. The CDR3, as DNA: TGTGCCAGCAGCCAAGATACCACAGAGGGCCAGCCCCAGCATTTT.

This clone came up once. The gene calls are TRBV11-2 and TRBJ2-7; the match to TRBD1 covers 7 bases. V was pared by 7 bases and J by 5 bases, with 11 bases of the junction left unmatched. The CDR3 has 14 residues. The germline CDR1 and CDR2 sequences are SGHAT and FQNNGV. DNA for the CDR3: TGTGCCAGCAACCCGACAGGGCGATCGGACGAGCAGTACTTC. Amino acid sequence: CASNPTGRSDEQYF.

The V and J genes are TRBV4-3 and TRBJ2-1; 12 bases are shared with TRBD2. Germline assignment: CDR1 LGHNA and CDR2 YSLEER. The V segment lost 0 bases and the J segment 6 bases; nucleotides outside the gene matches: 6. The length of the CDR3 is 17 residues. DNA for the CDR3: TGCGCCAGCAGCCAAGATGATGCGACTAGCGGGAGCAATGAGCAGTTCTTC. This sequence encodes CASSQDDATSGSNEQFF.

V and J are TRBV27 and TRBJ2-7, with 8 nucleotides matching TRBD2. Germline CDR1 and CDR2: MNHEY and SMNVEV (reference sequence). With 6 bases clipped from V and 2 bases from J, the junction kept 3 bases outside the gene matches. The CDR3 has 13 amino acids. The CDR3 DNA reads TGTGCCAGCAGGACTAGCGCGGCCTACGAGCAGTACTTC. It codes for CASRTSAAYEQYF.

This clone has more than one count but fewer than ten. CDR3 sequence: CASSLLPRPPTNTGELFF. CDR3 nucleotides: TGTGCCAGCAGCTTATTACCTAGGCCCCCTACGAACACCGGGGAGCTGTTTTTT. The chain has TRBV7-3 and TRBJ2-2; D call uncertain. Trimming cost V 2 bases and J 0 bases, with 16 bases left between them. Germline V lookup: CDR1 SGHTA, CDR2 FQGTGA. The CDR3 loop spans 18 amino acids.

The rearrangement uses TRBV24-1 and TRBJ1-6, with D possibly being TRBD1 (6 bases). The CDR3 is made up of 17 amino acids. Per the germline V gene, CDR1 is KGHDR and CDR2 is SFDVKD. Trimming removed 5 bases at V and 11 bases at J, with 24 bases between. CDR3 nucleotide sequence: TGTGCCACCAGTGGGGGGCGGCCCGAAATAGGGACGACACCCCTCCACTTT. Amino acid sequence: CATSGGRPEIGTTPLHF.

The CDR3 DNA is TGTGCCAGCAGCTTGGCGGGGGGAATGGTGAACACTGAAGCTTTCTTT. Translating it yields CASSLAGGMVNTEAFF. The chain is built from TRBV5-4 and TRBJ1-1; the D gene is possibly TRBD1 (5 bases). The CDR3 is 16 amino acids. Germline-derived CDR1 and CDR2 are SGHNT and YYREEE (reference sequence). V was pared by 0 bases and J by 0 bases, with 12 bases between.

There are a few counts of this clone. The chain recombines TRBV29-1 with TRBJ2-7, with D tentatively TRBD2 (6 bases). V was clipped by 4 bases and J by 3 bases, with 10 bases between them. Germline V gives CDR1 SQVTM, CDR2 ANQGSEA. This CDR3 has 12 residues. In DNA, the CDR3 is TGCAGCGTTGTACAGGAGGGCTACGAGCAGTACTTC. It translates to CSVVQEGYEQYF.

The genes are TRBV24-1 and TRBJ2-1, with D possibly TRBD2 on 6 matching bases. V lost 5 bases and J lost 10, with 17 bases in between. This CDR3 has 14 amino acids. Germline V CDR1 and CDR2: KGHDR, SFDVKD. CDR3 amino acids: CATSASGPRQEQFF. CDR3 DNA: TGTGCCACCAGTGCAAGCGGGCCCAGACAGGAGCAGTTCTTC.

The chain carries TRBV7-9 and TRBJ1-1; tentative D call: TRBD1 (5 bases). Trimming pared 10 bases from V and 3 bases from J, leaving 15 bases between. Germline V gene data show CDR1 as SEHNR and CDR2 as FQNEAQ (reference sequence). CDR3 length: 13 residues. As DNA, the CDR3 is TGTGCCACCAGGAAGGAGACAGACACTGAAGCTTTCTTT. As protein: CATRKETDTEAFF.

The chain combines TRBV4-3 with TRBJ2-1; 12 bases are shared with TRBD2. This CDR3 comprises 18 residues. With 3 bases clipped from V and 5 bases from J, the junction kept 11 bases outside the gene matches. Germline CDR1 and CDR2: LGHNA and YSLEER. The CDR3 spells CASSQALLAGGPNNEQFF. CDR3 DNA: TGCGCCAGCAGCCAGGCCTTACTAGCGGGAGGACCTAACAATGAGCAGTTCTTC.

This clone was seen only once. The rearrangement links TRBV11-1 to TRBJ2-1; 12 nucleotides match TRBD2. The CDR3 is made up of 15 amino acids. Germline V gives CDR1 SGHAT, CDR2 FQDESV (reference sequence). The ends lost 5 bases at V and 7 bases at J; junction bases unmatched: 6. CDR3 residues: CASSHRTSGKNEQFF. The CDR3 DNA follows: TGTGCCAGCAGCCATCGGACTAGCGGGAAGAATGAGCAGTTCTTC.

J is TRBJ2-5 and V is TRBV6-1; 14 bases align to TRBD2. Per germline, CDR1 MNHNS and CDR2 SASEGT. The CDR3 is made up of 17 amino acids. V shed 4 bases, J shed 1 base, and the junction held 5 bases outside the gene matches. CDR3 nucleotide sequence: TGTGCCAGCAGTGGGATGGGGACTAGCGGGGGCCAAGAGACCCAGTACTTC. This gives the protein CASSGMGTSGGQETQYF.

The gene calls are TRBV7-2 and TRBJ2-1; TRBD2 might be the D (5 bases). Germline lookup yields CDR1 SGHTA and CDR2 FQGNSA. The CDR3 sequence is 16 residues long. Trimming took off 1 base at V and 9 bases at J, with 19 bases between the two ends. Here the CDR3 DNA reads TGTGCCAGCAGCTTAGATGGTGGGAGTTCCCCGACTGAGCAGTTCTTC. Residues: CASSLDGGSSPTEQFF.

CDR3 sequence: CASSRLQGSGNTIYF. The CDR3 bases are TGTGCCAGCAGCCGATTACAGGGGTCTGGAAACACCATATATTTT. This chain joins TRBV6-5 and TRBJ1-3, with 7 positions matching TRBD1. The germline V gene has CDR1 MNHEY and CDR2 SVGAGI. CDR3 size: 15 residues. Unmatched junction bases numbered 6, after V lost 6 bases and J lost 1 base.

V gene TRBV7-2 combines with J gene TRBJ1-1, with D possibly being TRBD1 (5 bases). The germline V and J ends were trimmed by 6 bases and 1 base, with 12 bases remaining between them. The germline V gene encodes CDR1 SGHTA and CDR2 FQGNSA. The CDR3 covers 14 residues. DNA for the CDR3: TGTGCCAGCAGGACAGTCAATTGGAACACTGAAGCTTTCTTT. This sequence encodes CASRTVNWNTEAFF.

The chain has TRBV10-3 and TRBJ1-3; TRBD1 agrees at 8 bases. Germline CDR1 reads ENHRY; CDR2 reads SYGVKD. This CDR3 is built from 16 residues. Unmatched junction bases numbered 6, after V lost 3 bases and J lost 2 bases. CDR3 in amino acids: CAISDRDRTTGNTIYF. CDR3 in DNA: TGTGCCATCAGTGATAGGGACAGGACGACTGGAAACACCATATATTTT.

For the CDR3, the DNA is TGCGCCAGCAGCTTGGGAGCCTATGGCTACACCTTC. It encodes CASSLGAYGYTF. The chain recombines TRBV5-1 with TRBJ1-2; D is unresolved. Germline assignment: CDR1 SGHRS and CDR2 YFSETQ. Trimming left V 0 bases short and J 4 bases short, with 4 bases between. The CDR3 loop spans 12 amino acids.

The chain uses TRBV6-6 and TRBJ2-7; the D gene is possibly TRBD1 (5 bases). The V and J ends lost 8 bases and 1 base respectively, with 9 bases between them. This CDR3 contains 12 residues. Germline-derived CDR1 and CDR2 are MNHNY and SVGAGI (reference sequence). The CDR3 reads CASGRVSYEQYF. DNA for the CDR3: TGTGCCAGCGGCAGGGTTTCCTACGAGCAGTACTTC.

V gene TRBV4-3 combines with J gene TRBJ2-7; 8 bases map to TRBD2. CDR1 is LGHNA, CDR2 YSLEER, per germline. Trimming removed 1 base from V and 5 bases from J; junction bases left unmatched: 7. There are 15 residues in the CDR3. The CDR3 DNA reads as TGCGCCAGCAGCCAAGTAGCGGGATACCCGAACGAGCAGTACTTC. Its protein is CASSQVAGYPNEQYF.

The genes are TRBV12-5 and TRBJ2-3, with 7 bases lining up with TRBD2. CDR3 length equals 14 residues. The ends lost 1 base at V and 6 bases at J; junction bases unmatched: 4. Germline V gene data show CDR1 as LGHNT and CDR2 as FRNRAP. The CDR3 region has the DNA TGTGCTAGTGGTTTGGCGGGAGGTGGCGATACGCAGTATTTT. It yields the protein CASGLAGGGDTQYF.

V usage is TRBV29-1 and J usage is TRBJ2-7; D remains unclear. The V gene's germline CDR1 is SQVTM and CDR2 ANQGSEA. The CDR3 has 13 residues. The V end lost 2 bases, the J end lost 2 bases, and 10 bases lay between the germline ends. CDR3 coding DNA: TGCAGCGTTGAACAAGGCAGGACCTACGAGCAGTACTTC. Translation gives CSVEQGRTYEQYF.